This T cell receptor (beta chain) was found in a study of T cells of healthy individuals. MiXCR, run by TCRdb on the 5' RACE reads, gives a single entry per CDR3 protein. The table includes approximately 100,000 distinct CDR3 sequences, under 20% detected once. Deletions cut 5 bases from V and 5 bases from J, with 10 bases between. CDR3 length: 13 residues. CDR1 SGHVS and CDR2 FQNEAQ come from the germline V gene. This chain joins TRBV7-8 and TRBJ1-5, with D unclear. This clonotype was sampled from a human donor in good health. DNA of the CDR3: TGTGCCAGCAGCCTCTCAATGGATCAGCCCCAGCATTTT. This codes for CASSLSMDQPQHF. The full variable domain, completed using reference TRBV7-8 and TRBJ1-5, is GAGVSQSPRYKVAKRGQDVALRCDPISGHVSLFWYQQALGQGPEFLTYFQNEAQLDKSGLPSDRFFAERPEGSVSTLKIQRTQQEDSAVYLCASSLSMDQPQHFGDGTRLSIL.